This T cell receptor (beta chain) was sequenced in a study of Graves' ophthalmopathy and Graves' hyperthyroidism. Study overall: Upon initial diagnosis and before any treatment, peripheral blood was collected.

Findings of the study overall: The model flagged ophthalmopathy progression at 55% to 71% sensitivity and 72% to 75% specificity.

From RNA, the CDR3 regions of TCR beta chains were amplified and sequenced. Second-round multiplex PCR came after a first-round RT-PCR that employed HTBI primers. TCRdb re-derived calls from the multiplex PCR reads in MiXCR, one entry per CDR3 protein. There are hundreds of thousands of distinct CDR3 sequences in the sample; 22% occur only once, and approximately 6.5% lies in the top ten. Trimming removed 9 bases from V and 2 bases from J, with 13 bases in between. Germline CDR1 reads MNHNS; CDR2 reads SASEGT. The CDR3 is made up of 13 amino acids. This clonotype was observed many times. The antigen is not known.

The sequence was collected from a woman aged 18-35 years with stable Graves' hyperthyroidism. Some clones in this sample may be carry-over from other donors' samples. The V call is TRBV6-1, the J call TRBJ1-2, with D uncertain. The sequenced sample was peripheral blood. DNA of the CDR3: TGTGCCAGTTCACGGACCGCGAACTATGGCTACACCTTC. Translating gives CASSRTANYGYTF.